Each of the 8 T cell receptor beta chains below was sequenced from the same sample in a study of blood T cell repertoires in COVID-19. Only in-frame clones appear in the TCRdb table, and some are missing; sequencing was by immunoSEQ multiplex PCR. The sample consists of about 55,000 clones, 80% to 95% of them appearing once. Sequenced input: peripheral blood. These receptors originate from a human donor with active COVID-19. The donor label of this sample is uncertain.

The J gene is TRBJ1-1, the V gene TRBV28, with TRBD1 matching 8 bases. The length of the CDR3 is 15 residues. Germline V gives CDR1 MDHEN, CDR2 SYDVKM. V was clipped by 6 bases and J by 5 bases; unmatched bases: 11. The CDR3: CASRQGGGRGTEAFF. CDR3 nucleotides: TGTGCCAGCAGACAGGGGGGGGGAAGAGGGACTGAAGCTTTCTTT. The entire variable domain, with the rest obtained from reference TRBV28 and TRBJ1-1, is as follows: DVKVTQSSRYLVKRTGEKVFLECVQDMDHENMFWYRQDPGLGLRLIYFSYDVKMKEKGDIPEGYSVSREKKERFSLILESASTNQTSMYLCASRQGGGRGTEAFFGQGTRLTVV.

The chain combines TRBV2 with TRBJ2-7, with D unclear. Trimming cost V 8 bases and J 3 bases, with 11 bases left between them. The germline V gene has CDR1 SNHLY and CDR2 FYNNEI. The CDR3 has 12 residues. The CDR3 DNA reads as TGTGCCAGCCAGCGTACCTACTACGAGCAGTACTTC. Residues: CASQRTYYEQYF.

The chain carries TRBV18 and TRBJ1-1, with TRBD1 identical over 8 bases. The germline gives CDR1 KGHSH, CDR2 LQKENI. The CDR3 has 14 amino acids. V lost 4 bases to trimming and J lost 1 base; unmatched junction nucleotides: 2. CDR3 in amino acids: CASSQGQGNTEAFF. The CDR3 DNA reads TGTGCCAGCTCACAAGGACAGGGGAACACTGAAGCTTTCTTT.

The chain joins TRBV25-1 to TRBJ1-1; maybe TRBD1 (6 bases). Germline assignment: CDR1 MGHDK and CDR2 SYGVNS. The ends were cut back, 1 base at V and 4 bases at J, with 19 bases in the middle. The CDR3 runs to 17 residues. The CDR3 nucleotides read TGTGCCAGCAGTGAATGGGGGAACAGGGAAACTGCCACTGAAGCTTTCTTT. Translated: CASSEWGNRETATEAFF.

The DNA of the CDR3 is TGTGCCAGCAGCTCCCGACTAGCGGGACAACAAGAGACCCAGTACTTC. Its translation is CASSSRLAGQQETQYF. The chain combines TRBV9 with TRBJ2-5, with 11 nucleotides matching TRBD2. V shed 4 bases and J 2 bases; nucleotides not matched to a gene: 7. CDR3 length: 16 residues. The V gene's germline CDR1 is SGDLS and CDR2 YYNGEE.

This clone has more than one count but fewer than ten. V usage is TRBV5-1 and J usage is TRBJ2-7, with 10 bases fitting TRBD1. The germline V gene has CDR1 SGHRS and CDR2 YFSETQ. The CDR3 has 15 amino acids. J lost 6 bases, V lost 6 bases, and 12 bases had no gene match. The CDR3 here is CASKALGTGAFEQYF. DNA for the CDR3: TGCGCCAGCAAGGCCCTCGGGACAGGGGCCTTCGAGCAGTACTTC.

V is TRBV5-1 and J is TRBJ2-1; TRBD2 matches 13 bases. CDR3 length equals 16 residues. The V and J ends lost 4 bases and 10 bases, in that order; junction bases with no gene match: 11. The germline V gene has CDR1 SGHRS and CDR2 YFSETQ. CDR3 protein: CASSHALAGGPLEQFF. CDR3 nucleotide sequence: TGCGCCAGCAGCCATGCACTAGCGGGAGGGCCTCTGGAGCAGTTCTTC.

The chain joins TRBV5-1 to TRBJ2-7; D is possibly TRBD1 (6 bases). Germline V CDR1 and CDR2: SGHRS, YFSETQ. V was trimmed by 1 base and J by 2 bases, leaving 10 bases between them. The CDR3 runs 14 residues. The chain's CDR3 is CASSLLDSTYEQYF. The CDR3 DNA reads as TGCGCCAGCAGCTTGTTGGACAGTACCTACGAGCAGTACTTC.